The 8 T cell receptor beta chains presented below share a single source sample, sequenced in a study of post-analysis software for immune sequencing data. Findings and limits, study-wide: TRBV segments more frequent in patients than in controls numbered five and included TRBV5-6, TRBV5-1 and TRBV20-1.

The authors incorporated unique molecular identifiers into the TCR beta cDNA libraries. A single record per CDR3 protein comes from TCRdb applying MiXCR to the PCR reads. The sample has hundreds of thousands of distinct CDR3 sequences; about 32% are singletons. These TCRs' antigens remain unknown. Material: blood. The receptor set was obtained from a girl under 18 with multiple sclerosis.

This chain uses TRBV29-1 with TRBJ1-1; 8 positions match TRBD1. The CDR3 runs to 14 residues. The V and J ends lost 6 bases and 3 bases, in that order; junction bases with no gene match: 9. Germline CDR1 is SQVTM and CDR2 is ANQGSEA. This CDR3 reads CSVGQGGSDTEAFF. The CDR3, as DNA: TGCAGCGTAGGACAGGGTGGGTCGGACACTGAAGCTTTCTTT.

V gene TRBV12-3 or TRBV12-4 combines with J gene TRBJ2-3; 10 bases line up with TRBD2. With 5 bases clipped from V and 4 bases from J, the junction kept 3 bases outside the gene matches. The CDR3 loop spans 14 amino acids. CDR3 DNA sequence: TGTGCCAGCAGTCCGGGGACTAGCGCAGATACGCAGTATTTT. Translated: CASSPGTSADTQYF.

This sequence joins TRBV9 and TRBJ1-2; D is unresolved. The CDR3 loop spans 12 amino acids. CDR1 is SGDLS and CDR2 is YYNGEE in the germline V gene. The germline V and J ends were trimmed by 10 bases and 8 bases, with 18 bases remaining between them. DNA for the CDR3: TGTGCCGGAGAGTCGTTCCGTGACGGCTACACCTTC. Encoded protein: CAGESFRDGYTF.

The V and J genes are TRBV20-1 and TRBJ2-5, with D perhaps matching TRBD2 (6 bases). Germline V gene lookup returns CDR1 DFQATT and CDR2 SNEGSKA (reference sequence). The V and J ends lost 3 bases and 4 bases respectively, with 9 bases between them. The CDR3 sequence is 12 residues long. This chain's CDR3 is CSASRRGETQYF. The CDR3 nucleotides read TGCAGTGCTAGCCGGAGGGGAGAGACCCAGTACTTC.

The table lists this clonotype with a few counts. The CDR3 here is CASSSSPGTSGRETQYF. CDR3 sequence (DNA): TGTGCCAGCAGTTCGTCCCCGGGGACTAGCGGGAGAGAGACCCAGTACTTC. The chain employs TRBV28 and TRBJ2-5; 14 nucleotides line up with TRBD2. CDR1 and CDR2 (germline): MDHEN, SYDVKM. The CDR3 has 17 amino acids. After removal of 4 bases from V and 4 bases from J, the junction contained 8 bases not matched to a gene.

This clonotype was recorded a few times. The chain recombines TRBV11-2 with TRBJ2-6; D ambiguous. This CDR3 has 14 residues. Trimming pared 5 bases from V and 0 bases from J, leaving 5 bases between. The germline CDR1 and CDR2 sequences are SGHAT and FQNNGV. CDR3 in DNA: TGTGCCAGCAGCCATTCCTCTGGGGCCAACGTCCTGACTTTC. It translates to CASSHSSGANVLTF.

In regard to this clonotype: A junction end diverges from the germline sequence, so it may reflect a read error. The CDR3 is CAGSNTREQYF. CDR3 nucleotides: TGTGCCGGCAGTAACACCCGCGAGCAGTACTTC. The rearrangement joins TRBV6-5 to TRBJ2-4; no reliable D call. The J call may be mistaken, given a closer DNA end match to TRBJ2-7. CDR1 is MNHEY and CDR2 is SVGAGI in the germline V gene. The CDR3 totals 11 residues.

The chain joins TRBV20-1 to TRBJ2-5, with D unclear. V was pared by 1 base and J by 0 bases, with 6 bases between. The V gene's germline CDR1 is DFQATT and CDR2 SNEGSKA (reference sequence). This CDR3 has 13 amino acids. The CDR3 DNA sequence: TGCAGTGCTAGAGTACGGTACCAAGAGACCCAGTACTTC. Translated, it gives CSARVRYQETQYF.